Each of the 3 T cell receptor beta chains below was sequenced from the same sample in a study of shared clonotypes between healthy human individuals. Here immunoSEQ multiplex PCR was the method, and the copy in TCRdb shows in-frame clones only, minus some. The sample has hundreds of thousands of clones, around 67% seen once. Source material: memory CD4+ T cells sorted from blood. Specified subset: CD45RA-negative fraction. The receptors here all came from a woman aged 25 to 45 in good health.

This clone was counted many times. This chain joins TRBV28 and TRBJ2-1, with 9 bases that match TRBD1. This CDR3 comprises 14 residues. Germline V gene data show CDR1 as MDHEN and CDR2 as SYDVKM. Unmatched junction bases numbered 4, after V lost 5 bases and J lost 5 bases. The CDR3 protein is CASSKQGADNEQFF. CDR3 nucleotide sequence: TGTGCCAGCAGTAAACAGGGGGCGGACAATGAGCAGTTCTTC.

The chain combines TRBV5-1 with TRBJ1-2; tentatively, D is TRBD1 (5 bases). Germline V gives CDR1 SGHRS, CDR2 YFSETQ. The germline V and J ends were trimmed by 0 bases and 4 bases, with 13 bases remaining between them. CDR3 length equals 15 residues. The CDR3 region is CASSLGAPGGYGYTF. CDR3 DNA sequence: TGCGCCAGCAGCTTGGGCGCCCCCGGGGGCTATGGCTACACCTTC. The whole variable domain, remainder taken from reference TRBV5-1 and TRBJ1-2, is KAGVTQTPRYLIKTRGQQVTLSCSPISGHRSVSWYQQTPGQGLQFLFEYFSETQRNKGNFPGRFSGRQFSNSRSEMNVSTLELGDSALYLCASSLGAPGGYGYTFGSGTRLTVV.

CDR3 in amino acids: CASSLGLAGQETQYF. The CDR3 DNA is TGTGCCAGCAGCTTAGGACTAGCGGGTCAAGAGACCCAGTACTTC. The rearrangement uses TRBV7-7 and TRBJ2-5; the match to TRBD2 covers 10 bases. Trimming removed 1 base from V and 2 bases from J; junction bases left unmatched: 1. CDR3 size: 15 residues. Germline V gene sequence: CDR1 SSHAT, CDR2 FNYEAQ (reference sequence).